This T cell receptor beta chain comes out of a study of cytomegalovirus exposure and HLA in healthy donors. Study as a whole: About 79% of around 400 genotyped donors fell in the Caucasian-associated ancestry cluster. General study findings and limits: The study carried out a later analysis of TCR beta sequences. It associated some 17,000 of them with specific HLA alleles at a false discovery rate of 0.05.

13 Jbeta primers and 60 Vbeta primers were used for the PCR. Method: immunoSEQ multiplex PCR; TCRdb's copy keeps in-frame clones and lacks some. The sample lists 100,000 to 150,000 clones, roughly 60% seen once, with around 2.5% in the top ten. Germline assignment: CDR1 SGDLS and CDR2 YYNGEE. The CDR3 extends over 12 amino acids. The ends lost 4 bases at V and 5 bases at J; junction bases unmatched: 2. Remarks on this clone: What it binds is unknown.

Sequencing was carried out using PBMCs. The V gene is TRBV9, the J gene TRBJ1-2; 7 nucleotides line up with TRBD1. This clonotype originated in a middle-aged woman in good health and CMV-seronegative. The CDR3 is CASSTGEYGYTF. The CDR3 bases are TGTGCCAGCAGCACAGGGGAGTATGGCTACACCTTC.